The rows below give T cell receptor beta chains drawn from one sample of a study of patients and donors after allogeneic stem cell transplantation. MiXCR was run by TCRdb on the RT-PCR reads, yielding one entry per CDR3 protein. Found here are about 960,000 distinct CDR3 sequences, over 15% of them singletons; the top ten hold around 6%. The sequencing sample was made of blood, either unsorted or a sorted T cell fraction (not recorded which). Receptor source: a human donor who was either an allogeneic HSCT recipient or a stem cell or donor lymphocyte infusion donor (not recorded which). It is not recorded whose cells these are; they may come from a transplant donor. Both conserved end residues are part of each CDR3. Clone size is stated in some rows and not others, as once, few, many or a class when expanded.

>.|TRBV20-1
CSAATVNSNQPQHF
>.|TRBV20-1
CSARGGFSGSTDTQYF
>.|TRBV20-1
CSASRVAGVTYNEQFF
>few|TRBV27
CASLGLAGGYNEQFF
>.|TRBV24-1
CATSGQSWSSYEQYF
>many|TRBV12-3/TRBV12-4
CASSFGGGYGYTF
>few|TRBV11-3
CASSFLRGAGRAATQYF
>.|TRBV6-2/TRBV6-3
CASIGTPYEQYF
>.|TRBV7-8
CASVSSNHPDTQYF
>many|TRBV6-5
CASSWDDSNYGYTF
>.|TRBV9
CASSVESGGYEQYF
>.|TRBV9
CASSPRDYRSEQYF
>.|TRBV28
CASSSSLGFSPTDTQYF
>few|TRBV4-2
CASSQELVYGYTF
>.|TRBV11-2
CASSSGTQSYEQYF
>few|TRBV20-1
CSARDSWDQPQHF
>.|TRBV2
CASSDGTRTYEQYF
>few|TRBV7-3
CASSPSRTGKGGYTF
>.|TRBV6-2/TRBV6-3
CASNSPSGGASYNEQFF
>.|TRBV19
CASSIYQRGQSLNYGYTF
>.|TRBV2
CASSVTNQGWNEQFF
>few|TRBV5-1
CASSGRGWETQYF
>.|TRBV20-1
CSARSVLVAYEQYF
>few|TRBV24-1
CATSGAERMAGPQHF
>.|TRBV20-1
CSARRPGGEGTGELFF
>few|TRBV27
CASSLYADYEQYF
>.|TRBV20-1
CSARGQELGNQPQHF